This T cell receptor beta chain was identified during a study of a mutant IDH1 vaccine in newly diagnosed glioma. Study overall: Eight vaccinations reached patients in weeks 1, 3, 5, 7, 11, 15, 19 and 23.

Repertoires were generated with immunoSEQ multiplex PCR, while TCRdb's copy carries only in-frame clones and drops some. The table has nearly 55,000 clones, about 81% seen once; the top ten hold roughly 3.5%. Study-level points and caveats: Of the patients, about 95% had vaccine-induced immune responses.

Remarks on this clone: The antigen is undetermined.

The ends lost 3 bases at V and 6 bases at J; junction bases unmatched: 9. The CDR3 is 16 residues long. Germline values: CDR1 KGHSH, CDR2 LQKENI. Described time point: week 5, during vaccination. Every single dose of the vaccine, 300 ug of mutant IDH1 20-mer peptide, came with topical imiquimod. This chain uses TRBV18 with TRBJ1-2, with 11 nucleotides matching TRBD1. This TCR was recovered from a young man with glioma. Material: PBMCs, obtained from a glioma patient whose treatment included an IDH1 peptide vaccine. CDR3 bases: TGTGCCAGCTCACCTATGGTCGGGACAGGGGGGCATGGCTACACCTTC. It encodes CASSPMVGTGGHGYTF.